This TCR beta chain was profiled in a study of blood T cell repertoires in COVID-19. Whole-study context: Samples came from the United States, Italy and Spain, spanning acute and convalescent COVID-19. PBMCs, B-cell-depleted T cells, or T cells provided the cDNA or gDNA that made up the material.

In the original processing: For nucleated cells, counts were estimated from reference gene primer amplification. TCRdb's copy holds only in-frame clones and misses some; the assay was immunoSEQ multiplex PCR. V and J calls and clone size follow that table, whereas D and trimming were derived from the DNA. The repertoire consists of some 300,000 clones, with about 90% occurring once and the leading ten covering 2.5% to 3.5%. The TCR was taken from a woman aged 50 to 65 who had been exposed to COVID-19. Material for sequencing was PBMCs or T cells enriched from blood (not recorded which).

CDR3 DNA: TGCGCCAGCAGCCAAGATGACAGGATAATGAGCTCCTATAATTCACCCCTCCACTTT. This encodes CASSQDDRIMSSYNSPLHF. The chain recombines TRBV4-1 with TRBJ1-6; a possible D gene is TRBD1 (6 bases). Per the germline V gene, CDR1 is MGHRA and CDR2 is YSYEKL. The CDR3 contains 19 residues. Trimming shortened V by 0 bases and J by 0 bases, and 15 bases separated the two germline ends.